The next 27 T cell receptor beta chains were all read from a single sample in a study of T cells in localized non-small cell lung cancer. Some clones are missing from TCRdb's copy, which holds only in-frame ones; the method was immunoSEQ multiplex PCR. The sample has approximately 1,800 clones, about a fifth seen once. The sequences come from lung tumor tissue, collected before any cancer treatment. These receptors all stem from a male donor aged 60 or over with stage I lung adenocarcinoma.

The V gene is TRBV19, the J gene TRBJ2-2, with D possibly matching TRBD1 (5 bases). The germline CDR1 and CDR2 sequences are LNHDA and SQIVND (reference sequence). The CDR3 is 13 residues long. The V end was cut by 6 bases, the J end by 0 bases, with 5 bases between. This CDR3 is CASRTANTGELFF. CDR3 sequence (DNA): TGTGCCAGTAGGACAGCGAACACCGGGGAGCTGTTTTTT.

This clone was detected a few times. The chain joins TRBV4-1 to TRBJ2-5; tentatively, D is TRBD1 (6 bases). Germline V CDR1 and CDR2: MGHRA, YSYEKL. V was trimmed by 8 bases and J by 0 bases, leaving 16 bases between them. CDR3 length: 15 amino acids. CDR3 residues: CASASDRDNQETQYF. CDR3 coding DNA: TGCGCCAGCGCCTCAGACCGGGACAACCAAGAGACCCAGTACTTC.

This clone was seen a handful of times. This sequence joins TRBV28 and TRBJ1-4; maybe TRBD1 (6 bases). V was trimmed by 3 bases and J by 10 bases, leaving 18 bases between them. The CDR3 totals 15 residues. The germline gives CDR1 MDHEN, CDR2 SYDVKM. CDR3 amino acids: CASSLGTSWGAKLFF. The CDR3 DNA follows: TGTGCCAGCAGTTTGGGGACTTCCTGGGGGGCAAAACTGTTTTTT.

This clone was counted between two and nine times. The CDR3 loop reads CASRSNTGELFF. The CDR3 region has the DNA TGTGCCAGCAGGTCGAACACCGGGGAGCTGTTTTTT. The chain combines TRBV28 with TRBJ2-2; D is unresolved. V lost 6 bases, J lost 0 bases, and 2 bases lay in between. The length of the CDR3 is 12 residues. Germline assignment: CDR1 MDHEN and CDR2 SYDVKM.

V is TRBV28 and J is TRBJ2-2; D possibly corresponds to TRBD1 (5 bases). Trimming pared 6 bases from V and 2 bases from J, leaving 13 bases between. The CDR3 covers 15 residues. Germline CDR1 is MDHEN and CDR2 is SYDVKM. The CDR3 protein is CASSPGHINTGELFF. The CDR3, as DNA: TGTGCCAGCAGCCCAGGACATATAAACACCGGGGAGCTGTTTTTT.

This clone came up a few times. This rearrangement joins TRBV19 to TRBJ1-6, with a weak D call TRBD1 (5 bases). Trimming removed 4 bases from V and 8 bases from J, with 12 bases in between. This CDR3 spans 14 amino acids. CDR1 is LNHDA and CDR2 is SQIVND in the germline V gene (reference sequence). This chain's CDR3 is CASSKEGDYSPLHF. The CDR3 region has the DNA TGTGCCAGTAGTAAGGAAGGGGATTATTCACCCCTCCACTTT.

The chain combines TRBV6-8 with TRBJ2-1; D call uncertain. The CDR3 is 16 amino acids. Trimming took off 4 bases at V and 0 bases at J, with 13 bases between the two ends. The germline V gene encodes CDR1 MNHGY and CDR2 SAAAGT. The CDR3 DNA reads TGTGCCAGCAGTTGGGTACGGAAGAACTCCTACAATGAGCAGTTCTTC. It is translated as CASSWVRKNSYNEQFF.

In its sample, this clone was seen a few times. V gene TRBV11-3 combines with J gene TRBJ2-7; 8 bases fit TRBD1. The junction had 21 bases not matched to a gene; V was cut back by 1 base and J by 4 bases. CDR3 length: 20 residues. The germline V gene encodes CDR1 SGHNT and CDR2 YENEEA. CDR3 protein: CASSLVSWGQVKSGLYEQYF. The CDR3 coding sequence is TGTGCCAGCAGCTTAGTTTCATGGGGACAGGTAAAATCGGGACTGTACGAGCAGTACTTC.

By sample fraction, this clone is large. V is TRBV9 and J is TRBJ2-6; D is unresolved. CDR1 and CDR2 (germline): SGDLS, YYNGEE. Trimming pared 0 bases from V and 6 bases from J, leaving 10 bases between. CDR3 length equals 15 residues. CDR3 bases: TGTGCCAGCAGCGTAGGCCCAGCCACGGCCAACGTCCTGACTTTC. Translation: CASSVGPATANVLTF.

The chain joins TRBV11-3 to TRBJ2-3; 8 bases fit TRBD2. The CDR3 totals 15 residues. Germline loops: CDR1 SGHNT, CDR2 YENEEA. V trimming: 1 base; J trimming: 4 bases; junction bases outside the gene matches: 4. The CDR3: CASSLGTSLPDTQYF. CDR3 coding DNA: TGTGCCAGCAGCTTAGGGACTAGCCTCCCAGATACGCAGTATTTT.

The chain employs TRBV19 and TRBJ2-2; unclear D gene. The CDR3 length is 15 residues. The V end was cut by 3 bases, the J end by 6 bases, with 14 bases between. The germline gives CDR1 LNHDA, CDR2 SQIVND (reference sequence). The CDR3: CASSIADKGPGELFF. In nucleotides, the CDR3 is TGTGCCAGTAGTATCGCCGATAAAGGTCCCGGGGAGCTGTTTTTT.

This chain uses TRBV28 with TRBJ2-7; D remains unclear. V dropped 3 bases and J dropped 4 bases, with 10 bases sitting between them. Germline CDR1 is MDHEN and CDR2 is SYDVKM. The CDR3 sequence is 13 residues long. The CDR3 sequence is CASSLSDYYEQYF. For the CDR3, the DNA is TGTGCCAGCAGTTTGAGCGATTATTACGAGCAGTACTTC.

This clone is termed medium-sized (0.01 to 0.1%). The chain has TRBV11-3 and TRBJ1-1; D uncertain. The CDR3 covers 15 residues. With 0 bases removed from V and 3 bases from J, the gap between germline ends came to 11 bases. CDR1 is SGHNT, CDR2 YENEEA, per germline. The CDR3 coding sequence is TGTGCCAGCAGCTTAGACCGGAGCTCTGACACTGAAGCTTTCTTT. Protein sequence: CASSLDRSSDTEAFF.

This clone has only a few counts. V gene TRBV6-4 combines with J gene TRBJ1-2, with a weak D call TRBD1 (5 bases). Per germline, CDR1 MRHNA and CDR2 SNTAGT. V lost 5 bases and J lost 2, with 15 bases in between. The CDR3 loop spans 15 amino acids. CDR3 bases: TGTGCCAGCAGTTTTAGGGGCTTGCTCAACTATGGCTACACCTTC. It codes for CASSFRGLLNYGYTF.

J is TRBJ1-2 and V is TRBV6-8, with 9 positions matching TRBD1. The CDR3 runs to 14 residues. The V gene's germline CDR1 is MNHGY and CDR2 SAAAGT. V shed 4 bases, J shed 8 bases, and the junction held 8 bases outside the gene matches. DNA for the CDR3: TGTGCCAGCAGTTCAGGAACAGGGGGCATCGGCTACACCTTC. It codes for CASSSGTGGIGYTF.

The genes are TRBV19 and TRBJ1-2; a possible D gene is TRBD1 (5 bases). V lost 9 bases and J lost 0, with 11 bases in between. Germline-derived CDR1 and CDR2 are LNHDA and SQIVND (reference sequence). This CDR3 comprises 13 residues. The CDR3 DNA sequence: TGTGCCAGCGAAAGGGGAGCTAACTATGGCTACACCTTC. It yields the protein CASERGANYGYTF.

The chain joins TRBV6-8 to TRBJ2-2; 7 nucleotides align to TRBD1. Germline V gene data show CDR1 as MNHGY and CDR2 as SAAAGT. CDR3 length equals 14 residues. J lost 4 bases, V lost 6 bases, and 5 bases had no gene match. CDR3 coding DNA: TGTGCCAGCAGCGACAGGGCGGGCACCGGGGAGCTGTTTTTT. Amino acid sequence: CASSDRAGTGELFF.

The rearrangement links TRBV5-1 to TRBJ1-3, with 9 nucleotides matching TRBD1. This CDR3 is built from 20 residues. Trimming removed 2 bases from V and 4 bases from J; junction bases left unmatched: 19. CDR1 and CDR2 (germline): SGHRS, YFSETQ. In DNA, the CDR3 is TGCGCCAGCAGCTTTTTTCCGCCTATGGACAGGGGTTTTCAAGGAAACACCATATATTTT. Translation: CASSFFPPMDRGFQGNTIYF.

This CDR3 reads CASSHRDRVGYEQYF. CDR3 bases: TGTGCCAGCAGCCATCGGGACAGGGTTGGCTACGAGCAGTACTTC. The chain couples TRBV11-3 to TRBJ2-7, with TRBD1 matching 9 bases. Germline V gene data show CDR1 as SGHNT and CDR2 as YENEEA. With V trimmed by 5 bases and J by 3 bases, 8 bases remained unmatched. The CDR3 sequence is 15 residues long.

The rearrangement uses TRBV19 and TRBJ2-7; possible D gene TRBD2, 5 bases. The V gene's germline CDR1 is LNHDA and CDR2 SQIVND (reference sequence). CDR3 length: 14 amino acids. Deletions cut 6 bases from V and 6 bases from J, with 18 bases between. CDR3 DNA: TGTGCCAGTAGCCTATTCCGGGATACCACCGAGCAGTACTTC. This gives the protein CASSLFRDTTEQYF.

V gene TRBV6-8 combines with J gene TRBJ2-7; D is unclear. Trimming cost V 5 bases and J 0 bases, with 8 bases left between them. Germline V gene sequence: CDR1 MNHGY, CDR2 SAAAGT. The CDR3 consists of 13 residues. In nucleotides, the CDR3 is TGTGCCAGCAGTGAGGTTAGCTCCTACGAGCAGTACTTC. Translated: CASSEVSSYEQYF.

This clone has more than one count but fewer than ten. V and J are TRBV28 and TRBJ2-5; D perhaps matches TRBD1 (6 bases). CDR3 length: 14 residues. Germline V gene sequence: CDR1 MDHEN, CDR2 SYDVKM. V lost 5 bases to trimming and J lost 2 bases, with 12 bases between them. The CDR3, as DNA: TGTGCCAGCAGTCCTGGGACACGTCAAGAGACCCAGTACTTC. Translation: CASSPGTRQETQYF.

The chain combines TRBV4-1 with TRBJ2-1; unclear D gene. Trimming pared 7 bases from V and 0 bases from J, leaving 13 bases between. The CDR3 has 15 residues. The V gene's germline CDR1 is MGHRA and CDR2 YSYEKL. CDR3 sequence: CASTKEYSSYNEQFF. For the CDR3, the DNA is TGCGCCAGCACCAAAGAGTATAGCTCCTACAATGAGCAGTTCTTC.

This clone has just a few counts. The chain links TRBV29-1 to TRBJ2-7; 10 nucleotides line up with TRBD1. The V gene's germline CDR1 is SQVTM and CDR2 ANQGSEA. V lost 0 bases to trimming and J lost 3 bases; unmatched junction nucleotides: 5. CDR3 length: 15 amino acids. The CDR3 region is CSVEDLGTGDYEQYF. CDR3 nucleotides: TGCAGCGTTGAAGATCTAGGGACAGGGGACTACGAGCAGTACTTC.

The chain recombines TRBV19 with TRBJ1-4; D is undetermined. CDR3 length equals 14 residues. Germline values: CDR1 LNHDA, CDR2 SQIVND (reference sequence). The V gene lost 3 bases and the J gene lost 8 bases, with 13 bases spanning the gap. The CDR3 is CASSIFRSREKLFF. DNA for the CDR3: TGTGCCAGTAGTATTTTTCGATCGAGGGAAAAACTGTTTTTT.

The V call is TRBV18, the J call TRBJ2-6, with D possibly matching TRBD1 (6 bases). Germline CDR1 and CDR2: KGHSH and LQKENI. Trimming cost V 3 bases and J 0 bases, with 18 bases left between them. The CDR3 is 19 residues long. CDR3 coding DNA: TGTGCCAGCTCACCGATCGAGACAGGTTTTAGCTCTGGGGCCAACGTCCTGACTTTC. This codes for CASSPIETGFSSGANVLTF.

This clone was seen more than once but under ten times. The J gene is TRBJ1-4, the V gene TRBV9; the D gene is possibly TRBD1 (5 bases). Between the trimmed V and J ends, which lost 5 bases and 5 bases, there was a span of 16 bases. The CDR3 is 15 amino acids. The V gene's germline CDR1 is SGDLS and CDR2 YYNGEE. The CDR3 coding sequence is TGTGCCAGCAGTGCCCAACAGGTTTCAAATGAAAAACTGTTTTTT. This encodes CASSAQQVSNEKLFF. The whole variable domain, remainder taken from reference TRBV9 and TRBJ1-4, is DSGVTQTPKHLITATGQRVTLRCSPRSGDLSVYWYQQSLDQGLQFLIQYYNGEERAKGNILERFSAQQFPDLHSELNLSSLELGDSALYFCASSAQQVSNEKLFFGSGTQLSVL.